This T cell receptor beta chain was recovered during a study of T cells after yellow fever vaccination (dated by TCRdb to the late 2010s). A note on the overall study: Libraries from fractions with low cell numbers were prepared with the SMART-Seq v4 Ultra Low Input RNA kit. Bulk TCR alpha and beta repertoires were sequenced longitudinally to track T-cell clones before and after primary and booster YFV17D yellow fever vaccination. Two healthy male donors made up the cohort, one aged 18 to 29 years and the other aged 30 to 39 years. Blood samples were taken at several timepoints before and after primary and secondary immunization, and bulk PBMC replicates and cell subsets were isolated.

TCR cDNA was synthesized by 5'RACE template switching, which introduced a universal primer site and unique molecular identifiers. Priming of cDNA synthesis was performed from both the TCR alpha and TCR beta constant segments. Library amplification used two PCR steps, and the second PCR step added sample barcodes and sequencing adapters. Sequencing of libraries was performed on Illumina HiSeq 2500 (2x100 bp) or NovaSeq (2x150 bp). As for how the authors treated the data: MIGEC was used to demultiplex reads and collapse the reads into UMI consensus sequences, and MiXCR was used for V(D)J alignment. Vaccine-responding clonotypes were identified with edgeR using replicate PBMC samples, with FDR below 0.01 and a log2 fold change above 5 up to day 15 being required. CD4 or CD8 identity was assigned to each bulk clonotype according to whether the clonotype was present at higher abundance in the sequenced CD4 repertoire or the sequenced CD8 repertoire. The raw public reads went through TCRdb reprocessing: fastp at Q25, MiXCR clone calling, in-frame beta chains kept. Identical CDR3 protein sequences are pooled into one entry, listed with their most common genes and DNA. These V and J calls originate from TCRdb's pipeline instead of the authors' own analysis. The sample has hundreds of thousands of distinct CDR3 sequences on record, 13% of them singletons. Jointly, the top ten make up more than 12% of the sample.

This clonotype has a handful of counts. It lacks a known antigen. No much larger clone is present one base from it, and per-base qualities are unavailable. Trimming at the junction amounts to 0 bases on V and 6 bases on J, and the germline ends lie 9 bases apart. From the germline V gene, CDR1 is SGHAT and CDR2 is FQNNGV. Including the terminal cysteine and phenylalanine, the CDR3 comprises 15 residues. The retained sequence is limited to the CDR3, 45 bases, with the frame set at the first base. General conclusions and limits of the study: A small fraction of clonotypes showed up in both the CD4 and CD8 compartments, probably as a result of convergent recombination. FACS-sorted repertoires could contain abundant contaminating clonotypes from the bulk population, so computational filtering was required. Because the study included only a couple of donors, the extent to which the findings can be generalized is limited. The secondary T-cell response was found to be weaker but faster than the primary response, with a peak reached on day 5 rather than on day 15. Most clones expanded after primary vaccination (96% of CD4 and 88% of CD8) were re-detected after the booster, suggesting that broad memory maintenance occurred.

The sample's treatment or condition label, decoded: live attenuated yellow fever vaccine strain. At each blood-draw timepoint, two biological replicates of bulk PBMCs were collected. PBMCs were isolated from peripheral blood using a standard Ficoll-Paque protocol. TriZol was used to extract RNA from bulk PBMCs, CD4 and CD8 fractions, and dextramer-positive and dextramer-negative fractions. The sequencing used PBMCs, collected on the day of the yellow fever booster vaccination. This TCR derives from a man younger than 45 who received the YFV17D yellow fever vaccine. Recombination linked TRBV11-2 to TRBJ1-6; the D gene identity is not certain. The CDR3 sequence is CASSLDPGSNSPLHF. In nucleotides, the sequence is TGTGCCAGCAGCTTAGATCCCGGATCTAATTCACCCCTCCACTTT.